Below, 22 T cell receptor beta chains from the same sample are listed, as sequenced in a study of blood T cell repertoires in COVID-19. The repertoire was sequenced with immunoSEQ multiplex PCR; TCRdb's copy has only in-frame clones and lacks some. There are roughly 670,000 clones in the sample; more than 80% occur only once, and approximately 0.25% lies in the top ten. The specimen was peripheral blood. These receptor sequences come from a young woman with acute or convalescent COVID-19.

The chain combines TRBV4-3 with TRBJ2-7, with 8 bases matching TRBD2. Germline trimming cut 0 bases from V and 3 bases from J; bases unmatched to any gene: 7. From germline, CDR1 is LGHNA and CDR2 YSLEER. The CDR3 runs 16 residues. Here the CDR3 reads CASSQDGLAPIYEQYF. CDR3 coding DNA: TGCGCCAGCAGCCAAGATGGACTAGCCCCAATCTACGAGCAGTACTTC.

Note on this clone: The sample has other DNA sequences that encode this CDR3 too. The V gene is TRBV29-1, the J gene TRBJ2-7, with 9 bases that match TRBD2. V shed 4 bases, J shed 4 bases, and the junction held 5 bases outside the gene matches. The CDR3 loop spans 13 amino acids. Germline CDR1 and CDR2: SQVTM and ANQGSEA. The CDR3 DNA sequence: TGCAGCGTTGTAGCGGGGGCTTCATACGAGCAGTACTTC. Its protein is CSVVAGASYEQYF.

Here the CDR3 reads CASSYGFAGLDTEAFF. The DNA for the CDR3 is TGTGCCAGCAGTTACGGGTTCGCAGGGCTGGACACTGAAGCTTTCTTT. The chain carries TRBV6-2 or TRBV6-3 and TRBJ1-1; maybe TRBD1 (5 bases). The V end was cut by 2 bases, the J end by 3 bases, with 16 bases between. CDR1 and CDR2 from the germline V gene are MNHEY and SVGEGT. The CDR3 length is 16 residues.

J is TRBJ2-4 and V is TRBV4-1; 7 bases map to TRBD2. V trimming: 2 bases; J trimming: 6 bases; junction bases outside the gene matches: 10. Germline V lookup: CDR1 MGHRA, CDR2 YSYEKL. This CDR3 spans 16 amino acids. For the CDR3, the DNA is TGCGCCAGCAGCCAACCCGGTAACACGGGGGGAAACATTCAGTACTTC. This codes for CASSQPGNTGGNIQYF.

The CDR3 nucleotides are TGTGCTAGTGGTTTGGTTAAGCCCCCGGTCGATGAGCAGTTCTTC. Encoded protein: CASGLVKPPVDEQFF. The V gene is TRBV12-5, the J gene TRBJ2-1; no reliable D call. This CDR3 spans 15 amino acids. Germline values: CDR1 LGHNT, CDR2 FRNRAP. V was cut by 0 bases and J by 8 bases, with 14 bases left in between.

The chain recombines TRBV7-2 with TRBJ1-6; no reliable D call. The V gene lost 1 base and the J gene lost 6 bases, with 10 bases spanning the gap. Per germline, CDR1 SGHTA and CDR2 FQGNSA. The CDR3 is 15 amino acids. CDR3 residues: CASSLGRTVNSPLHF. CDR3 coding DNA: TGTGCCAGCAGCTTAGGGAGGACGGTTAATTCACCCCTCCACTTT.

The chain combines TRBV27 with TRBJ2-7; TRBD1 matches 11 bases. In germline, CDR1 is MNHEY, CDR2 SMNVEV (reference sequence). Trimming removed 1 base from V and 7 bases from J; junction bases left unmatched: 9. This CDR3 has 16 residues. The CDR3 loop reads CASSLWGTGGMGEQYF. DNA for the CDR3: TGTGCCAGCAGTTTATGGGGGACAGGGGGTATGGGGGAGCAGTACTTC.

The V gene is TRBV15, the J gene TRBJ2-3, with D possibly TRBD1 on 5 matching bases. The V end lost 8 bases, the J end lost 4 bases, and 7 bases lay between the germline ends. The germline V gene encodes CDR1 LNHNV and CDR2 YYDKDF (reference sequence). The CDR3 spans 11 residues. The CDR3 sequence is CATQGADTQYF. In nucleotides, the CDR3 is TGTGCCACCCAGGGTGCAGATACGCAGTATTTT. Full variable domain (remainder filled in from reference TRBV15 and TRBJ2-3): DAMVIQNPRYQVTQFGKPVTLSCSQTLNHNVMYWYQQKSSQAPKLLFHYYDKDFNNEADTPDNFQSRRPNTSFCFLDIRSPGLGDTAMYLCATQGADTQYFGPGTRLTVL.

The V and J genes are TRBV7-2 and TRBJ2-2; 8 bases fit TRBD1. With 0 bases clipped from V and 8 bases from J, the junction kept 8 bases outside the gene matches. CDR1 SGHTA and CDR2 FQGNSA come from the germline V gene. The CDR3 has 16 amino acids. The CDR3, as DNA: TGTGCCAGCAGCTTAGCCGCGACAGGGGTCCTTGGGGAGCTGTTTTTT. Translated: CASSLAATGVLGELFF.

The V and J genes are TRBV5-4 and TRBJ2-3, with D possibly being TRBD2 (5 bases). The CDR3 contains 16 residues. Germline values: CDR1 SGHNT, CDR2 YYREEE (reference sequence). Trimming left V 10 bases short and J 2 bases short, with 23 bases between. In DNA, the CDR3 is TGTGCCTTCGAGACCCGCGGGCGTGGTGACACAGATACGCAGTATTTT. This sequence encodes CAFETRGRGDTDTQYF. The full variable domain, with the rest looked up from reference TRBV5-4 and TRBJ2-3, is ETGVTQSPTHLIKTRGQQVTLRCSSQSGHNTVSWYQQALGQGPQFIFQYYREEENGRGNFPPRFSGLQFPNYSSELNVNALELDDSALYLCAFETRGRGDTDTQYFGPGTRLTVL.

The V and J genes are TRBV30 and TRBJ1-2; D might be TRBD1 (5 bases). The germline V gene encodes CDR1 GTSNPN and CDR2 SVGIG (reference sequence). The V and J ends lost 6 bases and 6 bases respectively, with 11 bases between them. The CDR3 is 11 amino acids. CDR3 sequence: CACQQGNGYTF. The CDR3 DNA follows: TGTGCCTGCCAGCAGGGAAATGGCTACACCTTC.

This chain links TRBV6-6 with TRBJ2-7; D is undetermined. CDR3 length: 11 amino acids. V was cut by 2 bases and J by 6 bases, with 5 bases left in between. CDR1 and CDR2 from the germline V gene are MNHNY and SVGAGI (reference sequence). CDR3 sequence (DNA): TGTGCCAGCAGTTACGGCCGCGAGCAGTACTTC. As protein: CASSYGREQYF.

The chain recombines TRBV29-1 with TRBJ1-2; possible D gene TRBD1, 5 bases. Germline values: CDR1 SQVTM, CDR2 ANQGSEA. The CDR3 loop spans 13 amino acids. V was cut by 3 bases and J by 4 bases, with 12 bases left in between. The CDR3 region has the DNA TGCAGCGTTGATCCTCCGGGGGGCTATGGCTACACCTTC. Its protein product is CSVDPPGGYGYTF.

This chain's CDR3 is CATMGPKRGEQFF. The CDR3 coding sequence is TGTGCCACCATGGGCCCGAAAAGGGGTGAGCAGTTCTTC. This chain connects TRBV24-1 to TRBJ2-1, with D possibly being TRBD1 (5 bases). CDR3 size: 13 residues. V lost 8 bases, J lost 9 bases, and 16 bases lay in between. Germline CDR1 is KGHDR and CDR2 is SFDVKD.

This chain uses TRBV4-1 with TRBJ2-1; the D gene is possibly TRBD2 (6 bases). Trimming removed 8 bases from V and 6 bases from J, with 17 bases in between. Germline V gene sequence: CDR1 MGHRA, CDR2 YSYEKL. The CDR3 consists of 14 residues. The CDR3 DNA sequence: TGCGCCAGCCGGCCGGGACTCCCGGCCAATGAGCAGTTCTTC. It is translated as CASRPGLPANEQFF.

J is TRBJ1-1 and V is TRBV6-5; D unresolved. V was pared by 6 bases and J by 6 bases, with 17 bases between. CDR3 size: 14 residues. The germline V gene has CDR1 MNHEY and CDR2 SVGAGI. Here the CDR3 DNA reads TGTGCCAGCAGCACAGAGAACAATATCGCTGAAGCTTTCTTT. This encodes CASSTENNIAEAFF.

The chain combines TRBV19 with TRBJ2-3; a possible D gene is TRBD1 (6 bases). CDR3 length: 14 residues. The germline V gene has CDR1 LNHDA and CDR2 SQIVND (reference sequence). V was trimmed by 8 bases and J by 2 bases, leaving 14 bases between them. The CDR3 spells CASGDTRFTDTQYF. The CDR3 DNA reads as TGTGCCAGTGGGGACACCCGATTCACAGATACGCAGTATTTT.

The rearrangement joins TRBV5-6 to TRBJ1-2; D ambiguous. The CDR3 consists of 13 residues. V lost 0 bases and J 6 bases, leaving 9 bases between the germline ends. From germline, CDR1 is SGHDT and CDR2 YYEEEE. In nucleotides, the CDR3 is TGTGCCAGCAGCTTGGAGGTCGCGGATGGCTACACCTTC. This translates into CASSLEVADGYTF.

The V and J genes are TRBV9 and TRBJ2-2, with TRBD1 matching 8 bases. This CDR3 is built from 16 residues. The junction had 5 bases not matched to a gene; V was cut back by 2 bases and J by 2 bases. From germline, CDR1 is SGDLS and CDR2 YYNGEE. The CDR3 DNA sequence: TGTGCCAGCAGCGTGTGGACAGGGCCTAACACCGGGGAGCTGTTTTTT. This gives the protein CASSVWTGPNTGELFF.

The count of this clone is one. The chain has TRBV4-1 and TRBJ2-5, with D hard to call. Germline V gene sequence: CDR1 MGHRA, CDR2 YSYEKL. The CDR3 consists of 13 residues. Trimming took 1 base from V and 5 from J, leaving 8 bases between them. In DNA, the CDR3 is TGCGCCAGCAGCCAAGTTCTACGGGAGACCCAGTACTTC. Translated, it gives CASSQVLRETQYF.

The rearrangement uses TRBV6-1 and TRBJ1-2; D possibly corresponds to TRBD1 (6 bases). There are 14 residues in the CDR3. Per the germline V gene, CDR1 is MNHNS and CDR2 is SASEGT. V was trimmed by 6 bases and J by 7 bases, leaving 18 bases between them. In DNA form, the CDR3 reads TGTGCCAGCAGATACGCCGGGACATCAAGTGGCTACACCTTC. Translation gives CASRYAGTSSGYTF.

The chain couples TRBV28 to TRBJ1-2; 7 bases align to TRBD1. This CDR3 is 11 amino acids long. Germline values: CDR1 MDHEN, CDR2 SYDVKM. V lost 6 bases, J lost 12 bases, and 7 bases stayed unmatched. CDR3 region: CASRYDRVDTF. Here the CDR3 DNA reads TGTGCCAGCAGGTACGACAGGGTGGACACCTTC.